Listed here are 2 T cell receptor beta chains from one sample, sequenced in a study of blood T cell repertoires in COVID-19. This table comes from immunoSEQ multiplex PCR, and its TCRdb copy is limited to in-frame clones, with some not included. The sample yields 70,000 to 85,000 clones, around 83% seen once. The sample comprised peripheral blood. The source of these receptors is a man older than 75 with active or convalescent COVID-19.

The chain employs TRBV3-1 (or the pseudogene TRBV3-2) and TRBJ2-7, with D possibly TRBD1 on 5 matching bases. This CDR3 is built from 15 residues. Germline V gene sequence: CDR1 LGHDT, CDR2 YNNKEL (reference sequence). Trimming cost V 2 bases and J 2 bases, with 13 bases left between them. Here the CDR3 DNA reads TGTGCCAGCAGCCAATCTTTAGGGGAAGCCTACGAGCAGTACTTC. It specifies CASSQSLGEAYEQYF.

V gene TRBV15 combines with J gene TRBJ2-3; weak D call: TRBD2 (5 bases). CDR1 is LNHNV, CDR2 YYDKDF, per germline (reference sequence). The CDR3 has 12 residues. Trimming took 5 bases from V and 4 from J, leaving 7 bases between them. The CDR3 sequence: CATSVRADTQYF. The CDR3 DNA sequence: TGTGCCACCAGCGTGAGGGCAGATACGCAGTATTTT. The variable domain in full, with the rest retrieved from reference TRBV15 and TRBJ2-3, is DAMVIQNPRYQVTQFGKPVTLSCSQTLNHNVMYWYQQKSSQAPKLLFHYYDKDFNNEADTPDNFQSRRPNTSFCFLDIRSPGLGDTAMYLCATSVRADTQYFGPGTRLTVL.